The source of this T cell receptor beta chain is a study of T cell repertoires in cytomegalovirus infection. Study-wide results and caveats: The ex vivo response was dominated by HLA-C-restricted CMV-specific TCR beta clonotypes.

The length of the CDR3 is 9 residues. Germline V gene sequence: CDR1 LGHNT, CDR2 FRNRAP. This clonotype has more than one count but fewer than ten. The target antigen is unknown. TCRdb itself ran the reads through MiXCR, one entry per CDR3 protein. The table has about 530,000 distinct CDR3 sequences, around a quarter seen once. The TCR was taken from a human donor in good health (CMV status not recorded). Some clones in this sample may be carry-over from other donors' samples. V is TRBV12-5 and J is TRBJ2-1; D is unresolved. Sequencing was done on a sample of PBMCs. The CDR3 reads CVPPLKEFF. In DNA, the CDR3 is TGTGTCCCCCCGCTGAAGGAGTTCTTC.